This T cell receptor (beta chain) stems from a study of Ad26.COV2.S vaccination and SARS-CoV-2 variants. Sequencing was performed with immunoSEQ multiplex PCR; in TCRdb, only in-frame clones are kept and a portion is missing. Among about 350,000 clones listed, 86% were seen once. The treatment denotes: around 19 received Ad26.COV2.S at low or high dose, single or two shots; several received placebo; per-sample allocation not given. Collection of samples fell on day 63 after the first vaccine or placebo injection. With 3 bases removed from V and 9 bases from J, the gap between germline ends came to 9 bases. The CDR3 is 13 amino acids. Germline CDR1 reads LGHDT; CDR2 reads YNNKEL (reference sequence). This clone was counted only a few times.

This specimen was peripheral blood, taken in a trial of Ad26.COV2.S vaccine versus placebo. This sequence was found in a person aged 18 to 65 who received the Ad26.COV2.S COVID-19 vaccine or a placebo. The rearrangement links TRBV3-1 (or the pseudogene TRBV3-2) to TRBJ1-6; D might be TRBD1 (5 bases). In nucleotides, the CDR3 is TGTGCCAGCAGCCACCGTGGGGGTTCACCCCTCCACTTT. Amino acid sequence: CASSHRGGSPLHF.